The 13 T cell receptor beta chains below all came from one sample that was sequenced in a study of blood T cell repertoires in COVID-19. Only in-frame clones appear in the TCRdb table, and some are missing; sequencing was by immunoSEQ multiplex PCR. The table includes some 74,000 clones, 88% detected once. The specimen was peripheral blood. Source of these receptors: a woman aged 80 or over with acute or convalescent COVID-19.

This sequence joins TRBV23-1 and TRBJ1-1; D is possibly TRBD1 (6 bases). TRBV23-1 is an ORF, with its function uncertain. This CDR3 contains 14 residues. The germline V and J ends were trimmed by 4 bases and 1 base, with 10 bases remaining between them. The CDR3 is CASSRQAKNTEAFF. CDR3 DNA sequence: TGCGCCAGCAGTCGACAGGCTAAGAACACTGAAGCTTTCTTT.

This clone was detected a few times. CDR3 in DNA: TGCGCCAGCAGCACAGGGGACAGTAGCCAGCCCCAGCATTTT. This encodes CASSTGDSSQPQHF. The chain links TRBV5-1 to TRBJ1-5, with 7 bases matching TRBD1. The CDR3 is 14 residues long. V lost 4 bases and J lost 7; bases outside the gene matches: 8. From germline, CDR1 is SGHRS and CDR2 YFSETQ. The variable domain in full, with the rest retrieved from reference TRBV5-1 and TRBJ1-5, is KAGVTQTPRYLIKTRGQQVTLSCSPISGHRSVSWYQQTPGQGLQFLFEYFSETQRNKGNFPGRFSGRQFSNSRSEMNVSTLELGDSALYLCASSTGDSSQPQHFGDGTRLSIL.

The gene calls are TRBV6-1 and TRBJ1-2; D possibly corresponds to TRBD1 (5 bases). The germline CDR1 and CDR2 sequences are MNHNS and SASEGT. Trimming cost V 2 bases and J 8 bases, with 12 bases left between them. The CDR3 runs 13 residues. CDR3 DNA: TGTGCCAGCAGTGAACGGGGGGTCGTCGGCTACACCTTC. It yields the protein CASSERGVVGYTF.

The V gene is TRBV5-6, the J gene TRBJ1-2; tentatively, D is TRBD1 (6 bases). Germline CDR1 and CDR2: SGHDT and YYEEEE. Between the trimmed V and J ends, which lost 4 bases and 8 bases, there was a span of 15 bases. This CDR3 is built from 13 residues. CDR3 residues: CASSQGIPQGYTF. DNA for the CDR3: TGTGCCAGCAGCCAGGGGATCCCTCAGGGCTACACCTTC. The full variable domain, rest sourced from reference TRBV5-6 and TRBJ1-2, is DAGVTQSPTHLIKTRGQQVTLRCSPKSGHDTVSWYQQALGQGPQFIFQYYEEEERQRGNFPDRFSGHQFPNYSSELNVNALLLGDSALYLCASSQGIPQGYTFGSGTRLTVV.

The chain links TRBV4-1 to TRBJ2-1, with 10 bases aligning to TRBD2. The V gene end was trimmed by 3 bases and the J gene end by 5 bases; junction bases not matched to a gene: 4. This CDR3 contains 15 residues. Germline assignment: CDR1 MGHRA and CDR2 YSYEKL. DNA of the CDR3: TGCGCCAGCAGCCACTCCGGGACTAGCGACAATGAGCAGTTCTTC. Translated: CASSHSGTSDNEQFF.

The table lists this clone with a few counts. The chain is built from TRBV2 and TRBJ2-2; 8 bases match TRBD2. The CDR3 sequence is 16 residues long. The junction had 5 bases not matched to a gene; V was cut back by 3 bases and J by 2 bases. Germline values: CDR1 SNHLY, CDR2 FYNNEI. The CDR3 DNA is TGTGCCAGCAGTGACCCCAGCGGGAGTAACACCGGGGAGCTGTTTTTT. Translating gives CASSDPSGSNTGELFF. Drawing the rest from reference TRBV2 and TRBJ2-2, the complete variable domain is EPEVTQTPSHQVTQMGQEVILRCVPISNHLYFYWYRQILGQKVEFLVSFYNNEISEKSEIFDDQFSVERPDGSNFTLKIRSTKLEDSAMYFCASSDPSGSNTGELFFGEGSRLTVL.

This chain joins TRBV19 and TRBJ1-2; D unclear. CDR1 LNHDA and CDR2 SQIVND come from the germline V gene (reference sequence). Trimming pared 1 base from V and 2 bases from J, leaving 8 bases between. The CDR3 runs to 14 residues. In nucleotides, the CDR3 is TGTGCCAGTAGTATAGGGGCCAGCAACTATGGCTACACCTTC. This sequence encodes CASSIGASNYGYTF.

This chain links TRBV15 with TRBJ2-1; perhaps TRBD2 as D (6 bases). CDR1 and CDR2 from the germline V gene are LNHNV and YYDKDF (reference sequence). The V end was cut by 4 bases, the J end by 5 bases, with 21 bases between. This CDR3 has 17 amino acids. The CDR3 reads CATSTPRGTGNHNEQFF. CDR3 in DNA: TGTGCCACCAGCACTCCGCGGGGTACGGGGAACCACAATGAGCAGTTCTTC.

The V and J genes are TRBV19 and TRBJ1-1, with D possibly being TRBD1 (5 bases). Germline V CDR1 and CDR2: LNHDA, SQIVND (reference sequence). The CDR3 extends over 13 amino acids. Trimming pared 6 bases from V and 0 bases from J, leaving 8 bases between. CDR3 bases: TGTGCCAGTAGGGACACGCTGAACACTGAAGCTTTCTTT. Encoded protein: CASRDTLNTEAFF.

This rearrangement joins TRBV7-2 to TRBJ2-1; possible D gene TRBD1, 5 bases. V dropped 2 bases and J dropped 0 bases, with 8 bases sitting between them. The CDR3 has 15 amino acids. From germline, CDR1 is SGHTA and CDR2 FQGNSA. The CDR3 loop reads CASSLSQGSYNEQFF. CDR3 nucleotides: TGTGCCAGCAGCTTATCCCAGGGCTCCTACAATGAGCAGTTCTTC.

The chain has TRBV4-3 and TRBJ2-2, with TRBD1 matching 8 bases. The CDR3 loop spans 16 amino acids. The germline V gene encodes CDR1 LGHNA and CDR2 YSLEER. J gave up 1 base and V 6 bases, and 7 bases lay outside the gene matches. DNA of the CDR3: TGCGCCAGCAGGTCTCGTGGGACAGGGAACACCGGGGAGCTGTTTTTT. As protein: CASRSRGTGNTGELFF.

This rearrangement joins TRBV2 to TRBJ2-1, with TRBD2 matching over 12 bases. Germline lookup yields CDR1 SNHLY and CDR2 FYNNEI. The CDR3 totals 14 residues. V was clipped by 6 bases and J by 5 bases; unmatched bases: 2. CDR3 amino acids: CASRGLAGHNEQFF. In DNA, the CDR3 is TGTGCCAGCAGGGGACTAGCGGGTCACAATGAGCAGTTCTTC.

The genes are TRBV11-3 and TRBJ2-2; D is possibly TRBD1 (6 bases). CDR1 and CDR2 from the germline V gene are SGHNT and YENEEA. The CDR3 length is 14 residues. V gave up 1 base and J gave up 4 bases, with 7 bases separating them. Written as DNA, the CDR3 is TGTGCCAGCAGCTTAGGGGACACCACCGGGGAGCTGTTTTTT. This sequence encodes CASSLGDTTGELFF. Looking up the rest from reference TRBV11-3 and TRBJ2-2 gives the full variable domain: EAGVVQSPRYKIIEKKQPVAFWCNPISGHNTLYWYLQNLGQGPELLIRYENEEAVDDSQLPKDRFSAERLKGVDSTLKIQPAELGDSAVYLCASSLGDTTGELFFGEGSRLTVL.